This is a list of T cell receptor beta chains from one sample in a study of blood T cell repertoires in COVID-19. Assay: immunoSEQ multiplex PCR; the TCRdb copy retains only in-frame clones and omits some. The repertoire has hundreds of thousands of clones, 88% of them found once; the top ten carry about 10%. The sequenced material came from peripheral blood. All receptors come from a woman in her twenties or thirties with COVID-19, enrolled during active disease. Both conserved end residues are part of each CDR3. A D gene is named only where the DNA matches it firmly. For some rows the clone size is stated as once, few or many, or as a class when expanded; others skip it.

d_gene,abundance,v_gene,j_gene,CDR3nt,CDR3aa
.,few,TRBV4-3,TRBJ1-1,TGCGCCAGCAGCCAAGATTTCAAGGGAGGAACTGAAGCTTTCTTT,CASSQDFKGGTEAFF
.,.,TRBV5-4,TRBJ2-4,TGTGCCAGCAGCTTGTCAGGGCTTAAAAACATTCAGTACTTC,CASSLSGLKNIQYF
TRBD2,.,TRBV24-1,TRBJ2-2,TGTGCCACCAGTGCGAGGAGCGGGAGTTCCTATCCGAGGGAGCTGTTTTTT,CATSARSGSSYPRELFF
.,.,TRBV19,TRBJ2-1,TGTGCCAGTAGTAGGGGCTGGTCCTACAATGAGCAGTTCTTC,CASSRGWSYNEQFF
.,.,TRBV10-3,TRBJ2-7,TGTGCCATCAGTGCCAACTACGAGCAGTACTTC,CAISANYEQYF
.,.,TRBV19,TRBJ1-2,TGTGCCAGTAGGTACGGGACAAAGTATGGCTACACCTTC,CASRYGTKYGYTF
.,.,TRBV28,TRBJ2-7,TGTGCCAGCGGAGCAGGGGTATCTTCCGAGCAGTACTTC,CASGAGVSSEQYF
.,few,TRBV7-9,TRBJ1-5,TGTGCCAGCAGCTTGGGGAGTCAGCCCCAGCATTTT,CASSLGSQPQHF
TRBD2,.,TRBV5-1,TRBJ2-7,TGCGCCAGCAGCTTGTCAGGGACTAGCCGAACCTACGAGCAGTACTTC,CASSLSGTSRTYEQYF
.,.,TRBV3-1/TRBV3-2,TRBJ2-3,TGTGCCAGCAGCCAAGACGCTAGAGCAATAGATACGCAGTATTTT,CASSQDARAIDTQYF
.,.,TRBV28,TRBJ2-2,TGTGCCAGCAGCCTTGACAGGACCAACACCGGGGAGCTGTTTTTT,CASSLDRTNTGELFF
TRBD2,.,TRBV6-1,TRBJ2-3,TGTGCCAGCAGTGAATGGGAGACTAGCGGGAGGGATGATACGCAGTATTTT,CASSEWETSGRDDTQYF
.,.,TRBV7-2,TRBJ1-6,TGTGCCAGCAGCTTATCCAGCTATAATTCACCCCTCCACTTT,CASSLSSYNSPLHF
TRBD1,.,TRBV30,TRBJ2-7,TGTGCCTGGAGTGGGGACCGGGACAGGGATACCTACGAGCAGTACTTC,CAWSGDRDRDTYEQYF
.,.,TRBV11-1,TRBJ2-2,TGTGCCAGCAGCTTCAGGTGGGCCGGGGAGCTGTTTTTT,CASSFRWAGELFF
TRBD2,.,TRBV7-2,TRBJ2-5,TGTGCCAGCAGCCCCGCGGGACTAGCGGGCCAAGAGACCCAGTACTTC,CASSPAGLAGQETQYF